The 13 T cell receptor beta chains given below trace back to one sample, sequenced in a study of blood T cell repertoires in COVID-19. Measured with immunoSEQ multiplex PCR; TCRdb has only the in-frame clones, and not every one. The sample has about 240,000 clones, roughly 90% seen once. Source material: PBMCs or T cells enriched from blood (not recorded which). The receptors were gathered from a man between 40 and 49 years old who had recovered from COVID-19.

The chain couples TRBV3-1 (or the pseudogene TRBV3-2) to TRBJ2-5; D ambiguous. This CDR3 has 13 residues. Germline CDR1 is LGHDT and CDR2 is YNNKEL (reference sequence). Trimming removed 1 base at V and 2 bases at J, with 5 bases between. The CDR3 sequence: CASSQVRQETQYF. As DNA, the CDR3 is TGTGCCAGCAGCCAAGTCCGTCAAGAGACCCAGTACTTC.

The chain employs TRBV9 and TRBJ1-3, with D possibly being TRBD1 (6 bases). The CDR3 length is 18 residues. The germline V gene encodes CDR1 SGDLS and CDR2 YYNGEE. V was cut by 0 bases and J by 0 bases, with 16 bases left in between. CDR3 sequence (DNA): TGTGCCAGCAGCGTAGTCCCACGACAGGTGAACTCTGGAAACACCATATATTTT. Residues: CASSVVPRQVNSGNTIYF.

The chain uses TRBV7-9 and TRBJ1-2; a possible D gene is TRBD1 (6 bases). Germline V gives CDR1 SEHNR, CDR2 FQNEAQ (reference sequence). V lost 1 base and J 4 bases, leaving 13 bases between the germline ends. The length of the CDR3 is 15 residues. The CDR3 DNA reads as TGTGCCAGCAGCTTAGGACAGGCCTATGGCTATGGCTACACCTTC. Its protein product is CASSLGQAYGYGYTF.

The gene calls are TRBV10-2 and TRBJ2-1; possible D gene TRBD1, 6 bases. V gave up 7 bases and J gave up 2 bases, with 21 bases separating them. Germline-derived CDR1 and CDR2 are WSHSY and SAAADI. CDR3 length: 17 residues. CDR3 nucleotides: TGCGCCAGCAAGGTCCCGACACAGGGCTCGACCTACAATGAGCAGTTCTTC. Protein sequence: CASKVPTQGSTYNEQFF.

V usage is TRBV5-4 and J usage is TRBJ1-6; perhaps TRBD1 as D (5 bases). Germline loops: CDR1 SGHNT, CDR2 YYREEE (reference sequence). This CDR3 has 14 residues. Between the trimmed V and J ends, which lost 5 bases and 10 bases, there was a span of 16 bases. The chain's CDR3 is CASRNRGIQSPLHF. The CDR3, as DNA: TGTGCCAGCAGAAATAGGGGTATACAGTCACCCCTCCACTTT.

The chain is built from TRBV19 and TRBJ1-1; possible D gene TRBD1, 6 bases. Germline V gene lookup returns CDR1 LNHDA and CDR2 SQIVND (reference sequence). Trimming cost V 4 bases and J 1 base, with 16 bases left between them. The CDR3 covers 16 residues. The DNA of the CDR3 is TGTGCCAGTAGTAAGATACAGGGATTTAGGAACACTGAAGCTTTCTTT. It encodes CASSKIQGFRNTEAFF.

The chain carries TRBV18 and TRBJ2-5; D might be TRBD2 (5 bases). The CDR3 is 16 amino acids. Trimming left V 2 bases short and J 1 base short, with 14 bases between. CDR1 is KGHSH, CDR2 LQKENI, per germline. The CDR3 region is CASSPGVFAGQETQYF. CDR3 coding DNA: TGTGCCAGCTCACCAGGCGTGTTCGCGGGCCAAGAGACCCAGTACTTC. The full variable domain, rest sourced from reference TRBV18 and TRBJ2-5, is NAGVMQNPRHLVRRRGQEARLRCSPMKGHSHVYWYRQLPEEGLKFMVYLQKENIIDESGMPKERFSAEFPKEGPSILRIQQVVRGDSAAYFCASSPGVFAGQETQYFGPGTRLLVL.

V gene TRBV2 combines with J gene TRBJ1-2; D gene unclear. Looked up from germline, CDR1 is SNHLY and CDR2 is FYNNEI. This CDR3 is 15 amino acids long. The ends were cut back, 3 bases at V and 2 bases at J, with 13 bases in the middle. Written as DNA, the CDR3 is TGTGCCAGCAGTGAGCTCCTCGGGGAAAACTATGGCTACACCTTC. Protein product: CASSELLGENYGYTF.

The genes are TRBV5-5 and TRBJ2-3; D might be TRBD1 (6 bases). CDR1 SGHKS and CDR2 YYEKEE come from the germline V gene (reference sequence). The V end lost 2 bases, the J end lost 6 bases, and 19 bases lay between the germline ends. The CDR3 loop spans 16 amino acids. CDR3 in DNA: TGTGCCAGCAGCTTTTATCTTGGGGGCTCGGGGGATACGCAGTATTTT. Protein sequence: CASSFYLGGSGDTQYF.

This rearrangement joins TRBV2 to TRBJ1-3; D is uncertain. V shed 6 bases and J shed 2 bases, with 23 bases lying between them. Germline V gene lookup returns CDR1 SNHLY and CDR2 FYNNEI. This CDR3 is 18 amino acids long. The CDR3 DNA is TGTGCCAGCAGACAACATTTACTAGTGGGTAACACTGGAAACACCATATATTTT. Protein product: CASRQHLLVGNTGNTIYF.

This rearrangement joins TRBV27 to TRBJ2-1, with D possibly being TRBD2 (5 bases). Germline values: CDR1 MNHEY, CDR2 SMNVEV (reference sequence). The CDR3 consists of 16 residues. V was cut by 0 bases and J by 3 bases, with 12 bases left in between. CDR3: CASSLSVGVLYNEQFF. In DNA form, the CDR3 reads TGTGCCAGCAGTTTATCGGTCGGGGTGCTCTACAATGAGCAGTTCTTC.

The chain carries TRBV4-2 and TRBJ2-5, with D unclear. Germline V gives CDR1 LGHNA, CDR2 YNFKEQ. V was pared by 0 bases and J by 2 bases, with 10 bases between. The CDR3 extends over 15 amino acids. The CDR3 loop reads CASSQDGLAQETQYF. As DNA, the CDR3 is TGTGCCAGCAGCCAAGACGGGTTGGCGCAAGAGACCCAGTACTTC.

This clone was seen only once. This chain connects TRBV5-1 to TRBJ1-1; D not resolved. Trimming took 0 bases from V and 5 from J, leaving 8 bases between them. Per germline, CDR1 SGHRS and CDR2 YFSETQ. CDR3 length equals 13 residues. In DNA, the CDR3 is TGCGCCAGCAGCTTGGACAGCGGAACTGAAGCTTTCTTT. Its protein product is CASSLDSGTEAFF.